One sample yielded the 3 T cell receptor beta chains listed below, sequenced in a study of identifying expanded T cells in peripheral blood (dated by TCRdb to between 2018 and 2021). Library preparation was by the immunoSEQ multiplex PCR assay. The clones in this table, taken by TCRdb from immuneACCESS, are in-frame only. Not every clone is retained; where verified, under half of the shortfall comes from an unresolved V gene, and the cause of the rest is unknown. The sample table holds around 78,000 clones, of which 70% to 90% were seen once. The ten most abundant clones make up 18% of the sample. Sequencing input: blood. These receptors originate from a person aged 18-70 years in good health.

The V and J genes are TRBV9 and TRBJ2-1; D remains ambiguous. The germline V and J ends were trimmed by 3 bases and 3 bases, with 7 bases remaining between them. CDR1 is SGDLS and CDR2 is YYNGEE in the germline V gene. This CDR3 region has 13 residues. The CDR3 sequence: CASSAYIYNEQFF. CDR3 DNA: TGTGCCAGCAGCGCATATATCTACAATGAGCAGTTCTTC.

V is TRBV29-1 and J is TRBJ2-7; D might be TRBD1 (5 bases). V was trimmed by 3 bases and J by 4 bases, leaving 7 bases between them. The CDR3 runs to 11 residues. Germline values: CDR1 SQVTM, CDR2 ANQGSEA. In DNA, the CDR3 is TGCAGCGTTGACAGGGCATACGAGCAGTACTTC. Amino acids: CSVDRAYEQYF.

V is TRBV5-1 and J is TRBJ1-5, with D maybe TRBD1 (5 bases). Germline lookup yields CDR1 SGHRS and CDR2 YFSETQ. CDR3 size: 15 residues. Trimming removed 4 bases at V and 5 bases at J, with 16 bases between. The CDR3 region has the DNA TGCGCCAGCAGCCGGGACCCAGGAGCCGATCAGCCCCAGCATTTT. It translates to CASSRDPGADQPQHF.